Here is one TCR beta chain with its context. Its antigen is as yet unknown. Trimming removed 0 bases at V and 14 bases at J, with 10 bases between. The germline V gene encodes CDR1 MGHRA and CDR2 YSYEKL. CDR3 length equals 12 residues. Researchers prepared the TCRbeta library using unique molecular identifiers, the study reports. TCRdb independently ran MiXCR on the PCR reads; one entry per CDR3 protein. The sample holds 700,000 to 950,000 distinct CDR3 sequences, 16% seen once. The sample is drawn from a study of T-cell reconstitution after alpha-beta-depleted transplantation in children. Study-wide results and caveats: T cells produced anew were the main source of T-cell counts and diversity one year after transplant. There were some patients whose high TCRbeta diversity at day 60 came from surviving recipient T cells and thymic progenitors. Reports say that about two months after transplant, the alpha-beta T cells came out of several hundred graft clones that had expanded.

The input for sequencing was PBMCs, mostly from graft donor cells, taken 360 days after TCRalphabeta/CD19-depleted stem cell transplant. This chain connects TRBV4-1 to TRBJ1-4; no clear D gene. The source of this sequence is a male patient younger than 18 who had a stem cell transplant for acute lymphoblastic leukemia, so the T cells may come from the graft donor. The CDR3 DNA sequence: TGCGCCAGCAGCCAAGACAGTGCCGGGCTGTTTTTT. It codes for CASSQDSAGLFF.